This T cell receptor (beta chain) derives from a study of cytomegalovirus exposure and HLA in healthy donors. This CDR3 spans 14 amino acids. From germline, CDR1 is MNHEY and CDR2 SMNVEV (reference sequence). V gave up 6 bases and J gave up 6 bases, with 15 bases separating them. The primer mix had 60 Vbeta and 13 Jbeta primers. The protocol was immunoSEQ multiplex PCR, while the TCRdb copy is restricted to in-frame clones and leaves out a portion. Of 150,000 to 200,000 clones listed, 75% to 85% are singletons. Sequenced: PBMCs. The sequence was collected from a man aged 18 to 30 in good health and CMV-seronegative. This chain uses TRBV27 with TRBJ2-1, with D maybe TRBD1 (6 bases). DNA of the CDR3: TGTGCCAGCAGCCGGAACACCAGGGGCAATGAGCAGTTCTTC. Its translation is CASSRNTRGNEQFF.